This TCR beta chain stems from a study of cytomegalovirus exposure and HLA in healthy donors. This clone was counted once. Vbeta (60) and Jbeta (13) primers were used in the PCR. Measured with immunoSEQ multiplex PCR; TCRdb has only the in-frame clones, and not every one. The sample contains about 170,000 clones, around 83% of which appear only once. Material: PBMCs. This TCR came from a man aged 25 to 40 in good health and CMV-seropositive.

In nucleotides, the CDR3 is TGTGCCAGCAGTCCGCCCCTCCACTTT. Protein sequence: CASSPPLHF. The chain links TRBV6-6 to TRBJ1-6; unclear D gene. CDR3 length equals 9 residues. Trimming took 5 bases from V and 13 from J, leaving 3 bases between them. Germline values: CDR1 MNHNY, CDR2 SVGAGI (reference sequence).